This T cell receptor beta chain was documented in a study of siplizumab effects on memory and regulatory T cells. Study-wide results and caveats: In controls, 26.9% of mappable alloreactive CD4+ clones were Treg-derived on average, versus approximately 70% with siplizumab.

Only in-frame clones appear in the TCRdb table, and some are missing; sequencing was by immunoSEQ multiplex PCR. Of some 97,000 clones in the sample, around 90% are singletons; the top ten hold around 0.7%. Worth noting for this clone: What it binds is unknown.

The germline gives CDR1 MNHNS, CDR2 SASEGT. Between the trimmed V and J ends, which lost 7 bases and 2 bases, there was a span of 5 bases. The CDR3 loop spans 11 amino acids. This clonotype was obtained from a human donor in good health. Sequenced input: Tregs sorted from blood. The genes are TRBV6-1 and TRBJ1-1; D is unresolved. The CDR3 DNA reads TGTGCCAGCACTTTTAACACTGAAGCTTTCTTT. Translating it yields CASTFNTEAFF.